These T cell receptor beta chains were read from a single sample in a study of T cells in Graves' hyperthyroidism and ophthalmopathy. One entry per CDR3 protein results from TCRdb running MiXCR on the multiplex PCR reads. The table has roughly 380,000 distinct CDR3 sequences, roughly 13% seen once. Sequencing was carried out using blood. The receptors derive from a man younger than 40 with Graves' hyperthyroidism that later progressed to Graves' ophthalmopathy. Both conserved end residues are part of each CDR3. The order of the fields is V gene, CDR3 length, CDR3 protein.

v_gene: TRBV12-3/TRBV12-4
len: 14
CDR3aa: CASTATGSYNEQFF

v_gene: TRBV28
len: 19
CDR3aa: CASSSTGYYGTSGTNEQFF

v_gene: TRBV10-1
len: 13
CDR3aa: CASSQPGDTEAFF

v_gene: TRBV27
len: 13
CDR3aa: CAISFGGGYEQYF

v_gene: TRBV6-1
len: 14
CDR3aa: CASTPGTGGYEQYF

v_gene: TRBV2
len: 14
CDR3aa: CASSALGYNEKLFF

v_gene: TRBV4-1
len: 16
CDR3aa: CASSQEGQLEGYEQYF

v_gene: TRBV9
len: 15
CDR3aa: CASSVGGPAGYEQYF

v_gene: TRBV6-1
len: 13
CDR3aa: CASSFTSYNEQFF

v_gene: TRBV6-1
len: 16
CDR3aa: CASSPQPGRINEKLFF

v_gene: TRBV11-3
len: 16
CDR3aa: CASSLEVWDRYNEQFF

v_gene: TRBV12-5
len: 14
CDR3aa: CASGLGDGLGGYTF

v_gene: TRBV28
len: 20
CDR3aa: CASSFAGTGIHLATNEKLFF

v_gene: TRBV4-1
len: 12
CDR3aa: CASSQGNQPQHF

v_gene: TRBV18
len: 16
CDR3aa: CASSPVLAGGTDTQYF

v_gene: TRBV7-6
len: 16
CDR3aa: CASSLASTGEGTEAFF

v_gene: TRBV28
len: 12
CDR3aa: CASSFGANGYTF

v_gene: TRBV12-3/TRBV12-4
len: 15
CDR3aa: CASSFAQGRNTEAFF

v_gene: TRBV7-9
len: 14
CDR3aa: CASSSSGGAYEQYF

v_gene: TRBV7-9
len: 17
CDR3aa: CASRKRRTGGLGNEQFF

v_gene: TRBV10-2
len: 15
CDR3aa: CASSETQYSGNTIYF

v_gene: TRBV3-1
len: 15
CDR3aa: CASSQPGVYNSPLHF

v_gene: TRBV3-1
len: 15
CDR3aa: CASSQEKGAAYEQYF

v_gene: TRBV12-3/TRBV12-4
len: 17
CDR3aa: CASSSRDRDPYIYEQYF

v_gene: TRBV6-1
len: 13
CDR3aa: CASSYRGEEGYTF

v_gene: TRBV7-6
len: 15
CDR3aa: CASSLVGQGTDTQYF

v_gene: TRBV29-1
len: 14
CDR3aa: CSVFGQVAGTEAFF

v_gene: TRBV28
len: 16
CDR3aa: CASSRQTGGDTGELFF

v_gene: TRBV6-5
len: 13
CDR3aa: CASSRQVNQPQHF

v_gene: TRBV20-1
len: 17
CDR3aa: CSARRRWDRNSGNTIYF

v_gene: TRBV28
len: 14
CDR3aa: CASSTGQFNEKLFF

v_gene: TRBV5-5
len: 14
CDR3aa: CASSSGTPRAEQYF

v_gene: TRBV2
len: 13
CDR3aa: CASSGTGSNTQYF

v_gene: TRBV28
len: 12
CDR3aa: CASSSQGRTQYF

v_gene: TRBV4-1
len: 14
CDR3aa: CASSQEWTDEKLFF

v_gene: TRBV6-1
len: 15
CDR3aa: CASRGGQGIADTQYF

v_gene: TRBV4-1
len: 15
CDR3aa: CASSQDSSYSYEQYF

v_gene: TRBV7-7
len: 16
CDR3aa: CASSLSTAGGSETQYF

v_gene: TRBV6-5
len: 15
CDR3aa: CASSSQGAGNSPLHF

v_gene: TRBV27
len: 15
CDR3aa: CASSPSGLGGYEQCF

v_gene: TRBV11-2
len: 17
CDR3aa: CASSLDRWGAFYNEQFF

v_gene: TRBV3-1
len: 12
CDR3aa: CASLSAGDTQYF